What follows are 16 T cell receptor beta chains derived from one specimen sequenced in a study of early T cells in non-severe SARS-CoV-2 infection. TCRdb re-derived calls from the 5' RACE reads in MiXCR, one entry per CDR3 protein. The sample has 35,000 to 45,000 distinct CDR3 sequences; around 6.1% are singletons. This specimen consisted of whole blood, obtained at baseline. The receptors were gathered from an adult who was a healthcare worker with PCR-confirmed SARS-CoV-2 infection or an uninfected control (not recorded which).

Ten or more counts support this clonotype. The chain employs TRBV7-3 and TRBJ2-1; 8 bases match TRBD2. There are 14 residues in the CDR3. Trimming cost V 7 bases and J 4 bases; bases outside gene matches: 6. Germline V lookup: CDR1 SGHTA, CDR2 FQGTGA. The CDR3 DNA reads TGTGCCAGCATCTCGCGGGGGGTGTACAATGAGCAGTTCTTC. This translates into CASISRGVYNEQFF. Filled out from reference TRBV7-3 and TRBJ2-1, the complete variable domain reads GAGVSQTPSNKVTEKGKYVELRCDPISGHTALYWYRQSLGQGPEFLIYFQGTGAADDSGLPNDRFFAVRPEGSVSTLKIQRTERGDSAVYLCASISRGVYNEQFFGPGTRLTVL.

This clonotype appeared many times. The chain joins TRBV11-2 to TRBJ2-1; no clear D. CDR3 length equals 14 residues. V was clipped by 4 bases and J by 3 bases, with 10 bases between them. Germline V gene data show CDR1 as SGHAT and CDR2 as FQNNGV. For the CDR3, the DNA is TGTGCCAGCAGCTCCCTTGGAGACTACAATGAGCAGTTCTTC. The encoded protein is CASSSLGDYNEQFF.

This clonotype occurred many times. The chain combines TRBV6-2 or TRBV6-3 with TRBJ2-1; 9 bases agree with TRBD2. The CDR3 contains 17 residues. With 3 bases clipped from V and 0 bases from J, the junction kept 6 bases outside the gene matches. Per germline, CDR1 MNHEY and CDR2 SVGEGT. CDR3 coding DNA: TGTGCCAGCAGTTATCTAGCGGGGCGGAGCTCCTACAATGAGCAGTTCTTC. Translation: CASSYLAGRSSYNEQFF.

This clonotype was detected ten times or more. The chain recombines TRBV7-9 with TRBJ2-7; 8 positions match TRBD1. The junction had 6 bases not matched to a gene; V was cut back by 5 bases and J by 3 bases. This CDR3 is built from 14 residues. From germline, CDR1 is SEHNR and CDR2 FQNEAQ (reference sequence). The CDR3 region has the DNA TGTGCCAGCAGCCACCGGGACAGGATCTACGAGCAGTACTTC. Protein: CASSHRDRIYEQYF.

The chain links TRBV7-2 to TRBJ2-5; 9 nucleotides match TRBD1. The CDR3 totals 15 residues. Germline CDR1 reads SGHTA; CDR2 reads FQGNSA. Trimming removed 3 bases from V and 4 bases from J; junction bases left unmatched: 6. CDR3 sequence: CASSLTGGGLETQYF. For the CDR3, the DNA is TGTGCCAGCAGCTTGACAGGGGGTGGTTTAGAGACCCAGTACTTC.

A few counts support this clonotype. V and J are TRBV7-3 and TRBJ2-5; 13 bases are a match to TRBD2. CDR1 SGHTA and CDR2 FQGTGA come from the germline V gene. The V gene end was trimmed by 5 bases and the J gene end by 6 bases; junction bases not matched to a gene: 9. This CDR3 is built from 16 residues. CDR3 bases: TGTGCCAGCAGCACTAGCCGGGGACTAGCGGGGAAGACCCAGTACTTC. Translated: CASSTSRGLAGKTQYF.

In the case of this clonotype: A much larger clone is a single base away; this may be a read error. The CDR3 DNA reads TGCAGTGCTAGAGATCGCAACTCTGGAAACACCATGTATTTT. It is translated as CSARDRNSGNTMYF. The chain joins TRBV20-1 to TRBJ1-3; D not resolved. The CDR3 runs to 14 residues. CDR1 and CDR2 (germline): DFQATT, SNEGSKA (reference sequence).

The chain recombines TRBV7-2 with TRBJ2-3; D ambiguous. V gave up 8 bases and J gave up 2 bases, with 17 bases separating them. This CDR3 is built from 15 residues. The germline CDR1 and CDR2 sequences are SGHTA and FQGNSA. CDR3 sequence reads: CASAQAWAHTDTQYF. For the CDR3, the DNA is TGTGCCAGCGCCCAGGCGTGGGCGCACACAGATACGCAGTATTTT.

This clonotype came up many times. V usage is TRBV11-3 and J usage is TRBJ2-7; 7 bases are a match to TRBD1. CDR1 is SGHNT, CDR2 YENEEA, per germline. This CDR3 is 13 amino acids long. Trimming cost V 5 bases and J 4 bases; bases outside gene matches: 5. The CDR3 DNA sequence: TGTGCCAGCAGCCGACAGGGTTCGTACGAGCAGTACTTC. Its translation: CASSRQGSYEQYF.

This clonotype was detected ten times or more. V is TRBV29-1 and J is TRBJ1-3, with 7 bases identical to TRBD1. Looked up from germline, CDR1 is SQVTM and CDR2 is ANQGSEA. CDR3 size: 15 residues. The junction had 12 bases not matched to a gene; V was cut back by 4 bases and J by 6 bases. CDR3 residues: CSVATGEGRENTIYF. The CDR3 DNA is TGCAGCGTTGCTACAGGGGAGGGACGGGAAAACACCATATATTTT.

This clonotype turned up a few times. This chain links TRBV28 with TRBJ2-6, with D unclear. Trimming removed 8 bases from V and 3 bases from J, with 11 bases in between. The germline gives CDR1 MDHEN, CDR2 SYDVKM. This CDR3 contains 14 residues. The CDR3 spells CASSAGVGANVLTF. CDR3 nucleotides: TGTGCCAGCTCAGCCGGCGTTGGGGCCAACGTCCTGACTTTC.

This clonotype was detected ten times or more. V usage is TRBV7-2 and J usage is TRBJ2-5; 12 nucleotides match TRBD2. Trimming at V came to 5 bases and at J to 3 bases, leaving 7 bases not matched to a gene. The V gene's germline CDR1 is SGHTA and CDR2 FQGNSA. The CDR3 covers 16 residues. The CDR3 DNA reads TGTGCCAGCAGCCCGAGACTAGCGGGAGCGGAAGAGACCCAGTACTTC. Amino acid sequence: CASSPRLAGAEETQYF.

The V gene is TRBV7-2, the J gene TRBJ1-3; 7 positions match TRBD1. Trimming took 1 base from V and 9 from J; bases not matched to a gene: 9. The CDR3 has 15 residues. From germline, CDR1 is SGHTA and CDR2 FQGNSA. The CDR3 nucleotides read TGTGCCAGCAGCTTAGAAGGGACAGAGGGCGTCACCATATATTTT. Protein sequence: CASSLEGTEGVTIYF.

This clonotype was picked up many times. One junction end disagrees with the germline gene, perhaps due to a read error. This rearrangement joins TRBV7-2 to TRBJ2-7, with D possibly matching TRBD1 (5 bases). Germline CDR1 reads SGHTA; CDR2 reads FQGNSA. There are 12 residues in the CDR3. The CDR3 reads CASSPPATEPTF. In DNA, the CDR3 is TGTGCCAGCAGCCCCCCGGCGACAGAGCCTACTTTC.

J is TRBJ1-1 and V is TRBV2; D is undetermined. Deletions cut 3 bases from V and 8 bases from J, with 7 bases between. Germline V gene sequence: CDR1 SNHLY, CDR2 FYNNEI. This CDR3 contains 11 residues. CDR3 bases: TGTGCCAGCAGTGAGGAAGGAGAAGCTTTCTTT. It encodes CASSEEGEAFF.

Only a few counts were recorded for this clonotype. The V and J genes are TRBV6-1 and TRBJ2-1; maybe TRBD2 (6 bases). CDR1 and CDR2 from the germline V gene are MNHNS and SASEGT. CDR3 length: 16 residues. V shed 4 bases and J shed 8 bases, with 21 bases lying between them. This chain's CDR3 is CASSGPGTPFMDEQFF. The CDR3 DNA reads TGTGCCAGCAGTGGCCCCGGGACTCCTTTCATGGATGAGCAGTTCTTC.